Presented here are 18 T cell receptor beta chains from one specimen sequenced in a study of cytomegalovirus exposure and HLA in healthy donors. This PCR relied on a set of 60 Vbeta primers and 13 Jbeta primers. Repertoires were generated with immunoSEQ multiplex PCR, while TCRdb's copy carries only in-frame clones and drops some. The table has about 89,000 clones, roughly two thirds seen once. Sequences were obtained from PBMCs. These receptors all come from a woman in her 30s in good health and CMV-seronegative.

The V call is TRBV7-2, the J call TRBJ2-2; 7 nucleotides match TRBD1. Trimming at V came to 2 bases and at J to 11 bases, leaving 11 bases not matched to a gene. The germline CDR1 and CDR2 sequences are SGHTA and FQGNSA. The CDR3 runs to 15 residues. CDR3: CASSLRGRSESELFF. CDR3 in DNA: TGTGCCAGCAGCTTAAGGGGGCGTTCGGAGAGCGAGCTGTTTTTT.

V is TRBV7-2 and J is TRBJ2-5; 7 positions match TRBD1. The CDR3 consists of 14 residues. Trimming removed 5 bases from V and 0 bases from J; junction bases left unmatched: 3. The germline V gene encodes CDR1 SGHTA and CDR2 FQGNSA. Here the CDR3 reads CASSVGQHQETQYF. The CDR3 DNA follows: TGTGCCAGCAGCGTGGGACAGCACCAAGAGACCCAGTACTTC.

J is TRBJ2-7 and V is TRBV4-1; a possible D gene is TRBD1 (5 bases). Germline CDR1 MGHRA, CDR2 YSYEKL. The CDR3 sequence is 17 residues long. Trimming took 6 bases from V and 5 from J, leaving 26 bases between them. As DNA, the CDR3 is TGCGCCAGCAGTGGCGCCGGCATCCGGCGCAGGGAACACGAGCAGTACTTC. This translates into CASSGAGIRRREHEQYF.

The chain joins TRBV6-5 to TRBJ2-7; TRBD2 matches 7 bases. Looked up from germline, CDR1 is MNHEY and CDR2 is SVGAGI. CDR3 length: 13 residues. V was pared by 2 bases and J by 3 bases, with 1 base of the junction left unmatched. Written as DNA, the CDR3 is TGTGCCAGCAGTTACCAGCGGGGCTACGAGCAGTACTTC. Translation: CASSYQRGYEQYF.

V gene TRBV10-1 combines with J gene TRBJ2-3; TRBD2 aligns across 7 bases. This CDR3 has 14 amino acids. CDR1 and CDR2 (germline): WNHNN, SYGVQD (reference sequence). V was clipped by 2 bases and J by 4 bases; unmatched bases: 3. CDR3 residues: CASSEAGVADTQYF. CDR3 sequence (DNA): TGCGCCAGCAGTGAGGCGGGAGTGGCAGATACGCAGTATTTT.

In its sample, this clone was seen a few times. The chain has TRBV7-9 and TRBJ2-7; 8 nucleotides line up with TRBD1. The V segment lost 4 bases and the J segment 4 bases; nucleotides outside the gene matches: 9. The CDR3 covers 15 residues. Germline V gene lookup returns CDR1 SEHNR and CDR2 FQNEAQ (reference sequence). In nucleotides, the CDR3 is TGTGCCAGCAGCTCCCGGGACAGGACCTTATACGAGCAGTACTTC. It encodes CASSSRDRTLYEQYF. Supplemented by reference TRBV7-9 and TRBJ2-7, the full variable domain reads DTGVSQNPRHKITKRGQNVTFRCDPISEHNRLYWYRQTLGQGPEFLTYFQNEAQLEKSRLLSDRFSAERPKGSFSTLEIQRTEQGDSAMYLCASSSRDRTLYEQYFGPGTRLTVT.

This clone was recorded a few times. The rearrangement links TRBV6-4 to TRBJ1-5; 11 bases are shared with TRBD1. V lost 4 bases and J lost 8; bases outside the gene matches: 4. The CDR3 spans 14 residues. In germline, CDR1 is MRHNA, CDR2 SNTAGT. The CDR3 is CASSAGTGGEPQHF. CDR3 nucleotides: TGTGCCAGCAGTGCCGGGACAGGGGGGGAGCCCCAGCATTTT.

V is TRBV18 and J is TRBJ2-3; 8 bases are a match to TRBD2. V shed 6 bases and J 1 base; nucleotides not matched to a gene: 12. The length of the CDR3 is 17 residues. CDR1 KGHSH and CDR2 LQKENI come from the germline V gene. DNA of the CDR3: TGTGCCAGCTCTCGGGATATGGCGGGAGGTGGCACAGATACGCAGTATTTT. Amino acids: CASSRDMAGGGTDTQYF.

This clone was seen more than once but under ten times. This rearrangement joins TRBV5-6 to TRBJ1-2; D is possibly TRBD1 (6 bases). CDR1 is SGHDT and CDR2 is YYEEEE in the germline V gene. The CDR3 totals 12 residues. V dropped 1 base and J dropped 8 bases, with 9 bases sitting between them. Here the CDR3 DNA reads TGTGCCAGCAGCTTGATACAGGGAGGCTACACCTTC. Translation: CASSLIQGGYTF. Supplemented by reference TRBV5-6 and TRBJ1-2, the full variable domain reads DAGVTQSPTHLIKTRGQQVTLRCSPKSGHDTVSWYQQALGQGPQFIFQYYEEEERQRGNFPDRFSGHQFPNYSSELNVNALLLGDSALYLCASSLIQGGYTFGSGTRLTVV.

The chain has TRBV9 and TRBJ1-2; D not certain. The germline V and J ends were trimmed by 1 base and 4 bases, with 11 bases remaining between them. The CDR3 is made up of 14 amino acids. Germline V gives CDR1 SGDLS, CDR2 YYNGEE. The CDR3: CASSVSGDLYGYTF. The CDR3 coding sequence is TGTGCCAGCAGCGTATCCGGGGATCTCTATGGCTACACCTTC.

The chain uses TRBV19 and TRBJ1-5; 8 bases agree with TRBD1. Trimming removed 7 bases from V and 4 bases from J; junction bases left unmatched: 6. In germline, CDR1 is LNHDA, CDR2 SQIVND (reference sequence). This CDR3 spans 14 amino acids. CDR3 residues: CASNRQGRNQPQHF. The CDR3 nucleotides read TGTGCCAGTAATCGACAGGGGCGGAATCAGCCCCAGCATTTT. The variable domain in full, with the rest retrieved from reference TRBV19 and TRBJ1-5, is DGGITQSPKYLFRKEGQNVTLSCEQNLNHDAMYWYRQDPGQGLRLIYYSQIVNDFQKGDIAEGYSVSREKKESFPLTVTSAQKNPTAFYLCASNRQGRNQPQHFGDGTRLSIL.

V usage is TRBV15 and J usage is TRBJ2-4; D gene unclear. With 2 bases removed from V and 6 bases from J, the gap between germline ends came to 8 bases. There are 13 residues in the CDR3. The V gene's germline CDR1 is LNHNV and CDR2 YYDKDF (reference sequence). In DNA form, the CDR3 reads TGTGCCACCAGCAGAAGACGGGTAAACATTCAGTACTTC. Its translation is CATSRRRVNIQYF. The whole variable domain, remainder taken from reference TRBV15 and TRBJ2-4, is DAMVIQNPRYQVTQFGKPVTLSCSQTLNHNVMYWYQQKSSQAPKLLFHYYDKDFNNEADTPDNFQSRRPNTSFCFLDIRSPGLGDTAMYLCATSRRRVNIQYFGAGTRLSVL.

This chain joins TRBV6-6 and TRBJ2-5, with 8 bases lining up with TRBD1. The germline V gene has CDR1 MNHNY and CDR2 SVGAGI (reference sequence). The CDR3 sequence is 12 residues long. CDR3 amino acids: CAVKTGEKTQYF. In nucleotides, the CDR3 is TGTGCAGTTAAGACAGGGGAGAAGACCCAGTACTTC.

The chain links TRBV7-2 to TRBJ2-1; 12 nucleotides match TRBD2. V lost 0 bases to trimming and J lost 2 bases; unmatched junction nucleotides: 5. The CDR3 is made up of 18 amino acids. Germline assignment: CDR1 SGHTA and CDR2 FQGNSA. The CDR3 DNA reads TGTGCCAGCAGCTTAGCGCGGCCTAGCGGGAGGGCCTACAATGAGCAGTTCTTC. Residues: CASSLARPSGRAYNEQFF.

The V call is TRBV9, the J call TRBJ2-2, with a weak D call TRBD1 (6 bases). Trimming pared 4 bases from V and 6 bases from J, leaving 13 bases between. Germline loops: CDR1 SGDLS, CDR2 YYNGEE. CDR3 size: 14 residues. The CDR3 sequence: CASSYRVGAGELFF. As DNA, the CDR3 is TGTGCCAGCAGCTACAGGGTCGGGGCCGGGGAGCTGTTTTTT.

This clone was seen more than once but under ten times. The chain couples TRBV27 to TRBJ2-3; TRBD2 matches 10 bases. The CDR3 has 15 residues. V dropped 10 bases and J dropped 4; count of bases not matched to a gene: 11. The germline V gene has CDR1 MNHEY and CDR2 SMNVEV (reference sequence). The CDR3 DNA reads as TGTGCCACCTCCCTTAGCGGGAGGCCATCAGATACGCAGTATTTT. As protein: CATSLSGRPSDTQYF.

The V gene is TRBV27, the J gene TRBJ2-7, with D possibly being TRBD1 (6 bases). CDR1 MNHEY and CDR2 SMNVEV come from the germline V gene (reference sequence). CDR3 length: 16 residues. Trimming pared 6 bases from V and 3 bases from J, leaving 21 bases between. The CDR3 bases are TGTGCCAGCAGCCTCCTCCCGGCGACAGGAAGCTACGAGCAGTACTTC. It yields the protein CASSLLPATGSYEQYF.

This chain connects TRBV5-1 to TRBJ1-6, with D possibly TRBD1 on 5 matching bases. Between the trimmed V and J ends, which lost 0 bases and 6 bases, there was a span of 13 bases. CDR1 is SGHRS and CDR2 is YFSETQ in the germline V gene. The CDR3 spans 16 residues. The CDR3 sequence: CASSLDAQGSNSPLHF. The CDR3 nucleotides are TGCGCCAGCAGCTTGGATGCCCAGGGATCTAATTCACCCCTCCACTTT.